A single sample is the source of the 18 T cell receptor beta chains below, sequenced in a study of CD8+CD57+ T cells in acquired aplastic anemia. Using genomic DNA as the template, TCR beta VDJ and CDR3 profiling was carried out. TCRdb analysed the reads with MiXCR anew, one entry per CDR3 protein. Of some 200,000 distinct CDR3 sequences listed, roughly half are singletons. By flow cytometry, patients selected for sequencing had shown an expansion of CD8+CD57+ cells. The material sequenced was sorted CD4+, CD8+, or CD8+CD57+ T cells (not recorded which) from PBMCs. These receptors were taken from a human donor with aplastic anemia.

The chain links TRBV2 to TRBJ2-5, with D possibly matching TRBD1 (5 bases). This CDR3 region has 13 residues. Germline CDR1 and CDR2: SNHLY and FYNNEI. The V gene lost 6 bases and the J gene lost 3 bases, with 11 bases spanning the gap. The CDR3 sequence is CASRDKGKETQYF. The CDR3 nucleotides read TGTGCCAGCAGGGACAAGGGGAAAGAGACCCAGTACTTC.

This clonotype was recorded many times. The chain employs TRBV7-9 and TRBJ1-5; a weak D match, TRBD1 (5 bases). The CDR3 length is 14 residues. Trimming stripped 3 bases from V and 3 bases from J, with 9 bases between. Germline CDR1 reads SEHNR; CDR2 reads FQNEAQ (reference sequence). The CDR3 bases are TGTGCCAGCAGCTTGACCGGGACCAATCAGCCCCAGCATTTT. Translation gives CASSLTGTNQPQHF.

The chain uses TRBV12-3 or TRBV12-4 and TRBJ2-1, with D unresolved. Trimming pared 7 bases from V and 8 bases from J, leaving 12 bases between. This CDR3 is 12 amino acids long. CDR3 residues: CASMMFGDEQFF. The CDR3 DNA is TGTGCCAGCATGATGTTCGGCGATGAGCAGTTCTTC.

This clonotype was seen a single time. This could be a read error, since a much larger clone is one nucleotide away. The chain combines TRBV5-6 with TRBJ1-4; D not resolved. This CDR3 has 13 residues. Germline lookup yields CDR1 SGHDT and CDR2 YYEEEE. CDR3 bases: TGTGCCAGCAGCTTCCGTCTCTCGGAAAAACTGCTTTTT. It specifies CASSFRLSEKLLF.

The J gene is TRBJ2-7, the V gene TRBV7-3, with 10 bases that match TRBD1. The CDR3 is 13 residues long. Germline lookup yields CDR1 SGHTA and CDR2 FQGTGA. As DNA, the CDR3 is TGTACCCGGGGACAGGGGAGCTCCTACGAGCAGTACTTC. Amino acids: CTRGQGSSYEQYF.

CDR3 sequence reads: CASSLETGEQFF. The CDR3 bases are TGTGCCAGCAGCTTAGAGACTGGTGAGCAGTTCTTC. The rearrangement joins TRBV7-2 to TRBJ2-1, with D hard to call. This CDR3 spans 12 amino acids. Germline V gives CDR1 SGHTA, CDR2 FQGNSA. V lost 1 base and J lost 9, with 7 bases in between.

In this sample, this clonotype turned up many times. The V call is TRBV10-3, the J call TRBJ1-5; D is possibly TRBD1 (5 bases). V was trimmed by 1 base and J by 0 bases, leaving 7 bases between them. The CDR3 contains 15 residues. Germline V gene sequence: CDR1 ENHRY, CDR2 SYGVKD. CDR3 sequence reads: CAISEWGDSNQPQHF. CDR3 nucleotides: TGTGCCATCAGTGAGTGGGGGGATAGCAATCAGCCCCAGCATTTT.

In the case of this clonotype: A clone one base away is much larger, so this may be a read error. J is TRBJ2-4 and V is TRBV7-2; 8 bases line up with TRBD2. The CDR3 is made up of 17 amino acids. V lost 0 bases and J lost 9; bases outside the gene matches: 13. In germline, CDR1 is SGHTA, CDR2 FQGNSA. CDR3 amino acids: CASSLAGRSGRRSIQYF. The CDR3 DNA reads TGTGCCAGCAGCTTAGCGGGTAGGAGCGGGAGAAGAAGCATTCAGTACTTC. Drawing the rest from reference TRBV7-2 and TRBJ2-4, the complete variable domain is GAGVSQSPSNKVTEKGKDVELRCDPISGHTALYWYRQSLGQGLEFLIYFQGNSAPDKSGLPSDRFSAERTGGSVSTLTIQRTQQEDSAVYLCASSLAGRSGRRSIQYFGAGTRLSVL.

This clonotype has at least ten counts. This sequence joins TRBV2 and TRBJ1-4; TRBD1 aligns across 7 bases. Germline V CDR1 and CDR2: SNHLY, FYNNEI. Unmatched junction bases numbered 18, after V lost 6 bases and J lost 8 bases. The CDR3 is 17 amino acids. In DNA, the CDR3 is TGTGCCAGCAGCGTGGGACAGTCCCTCCTTGTCGGAGAAAAACTGTTTTTT. It translates to CASSVGQSLLVGEKLFF. Variable domain in full (rest from reference TRBV2 and TRBJ1-4): EPEVTQTPSHQVTQMGQEVILRCVPISNHLYFYWYRQILGQKVEFLVSFYNNEISEKSEIFDDQFSVERPDGSNFTLKIRSTKLEDSAMYFCASSVGQSLLVGEKLFFGSGTQLSVL.

There are many counts of this clonotype. The chain combines TRBV5-1 with TRBJ2-2; D might be TRBD2 (7 bases). The germline CDR1 and CDR2 sequences are SGHRS and YFSETQ. CDR3 length: 15 residues. The V end was cut by 2 bases, the J end by 3 bases, with 11 bases between. The CDR3 DNA follows: TGCGCCAGCAGCTTCGGGGGGCTTGACACCGGGGAGCTGTTTTTT. Protein sequence: CASSFGGLDTGELFF.

This chain's CDR3 is CASSLVLGQGAYEQYF. CDR3 bases: TGTGCCAGCAGCTTAGTCTTGGGACAGGGGGCCTACGAGCAGTACTTC. The V gene is TRBV5-4, the J gene TRBJ2-7; 11 bases are a match to TRBD1. The CDR3 spans 16 residues. Germline lookup yields CDR1 SGHNT and CDR2 YYREEE (reference sequence). Trimming cost V 2 bases and J 2 bases; bases outside gene matches: 6.

The CDR3 sequence is CAISAGQGVTGELFF. The CDR3 DNA reads as TGTGCCATCAGTGCTGGACAGGGAGTCACCGGGGAGCTGTTTTTT. The chain uses TRBV10-3 and TRBJ2-2, with TRBD1 matching over 8 bases. The CDR3 spans 15 residues. Germline CDR1 and CDR2: ENHRY and SYGVKD. V was clipped by 4 bases and J by 4 bases; unmatched bases: 5.

The chain is built from TRBV7-3 and TRBJ2-1; D is possibly TRBD2 (6 bases). V lost 3 bases and J 5 bases, leaving 8 bases between the germline ends. This CDR3 has 13 residues. Germline values: CDR1 SGHTA, CDR2 FQGTGA. The CDR3 region has the DNA TGTGCCAGCAGCTTTGGGGGGAACAATGAGCAGTTCTTC. Translation gives CASSFGGNNEQFF.

This chain connects TRBV12-3 or TRBV12-4 to TRBJ2-5; maybe TRBD2 (6 bases). The V gene lost 5 bases and the J gene lost 2 bases, with 18 bases spanning the gap. This CDR3 is built from 16 residues. CDR3 loop: CASSLTTSGVQETQYF. CDR3 coding DNA: TGTGCCAGCAGTCTGACAACCTCGGGGGTACAAGAGACCCAGTACTTC.

The chain employs TRBV14 and TRBJ2-3, with 11 bases aligning to TRBD2. Germline V lookup: CDR1 SGHDN, CDR2 FVKESK. The CDR3 covers 16 residues. V gave up 5 bases and J gave up 2 bases; unmatched junction bases: 6. The CDR3 loop reads CASSATSGSPTDTQYF. The CDR3 DNA follows: TGTGCCAGCAGCGCCACTAGCGGGAGCCCCACAGATACGCAGTATTTT.

The V gene is TRBV19, the J gene TRBJ2-5; 7 bases are shared with TRBD2. The CDR3 runs 16 residues. The germline V gene has CDR1 LNHDA and CDR2 SQIVND (reference sequence). V lost 3 bases, J lost 2 bases, and 9 bases stayed unmatched. Here the CDR3 reads CASSIGAGDIQETQYF. Here the CDR3 DNA reads TGTGCCAGTAGTATTGGGGCGGGAGACATACAAGAGACCCAGTACTTC.

The chain has TRBV29-1 and TRBJ2-1, with 8 bases aligning to TRBD2. CDR1 is SQVTM and CDR2 is ANQGSEA in the germline V gene. The CDR3 runs to 15 residues. Trimming took 3 bases from V and 6 from J; bases not matched to a gene: 10. The CDR3 region has the DNA TGCAGCGTTGAGGCACCGGGACTAGGAACCAATGAGCAGTTCTTC. Protein sequence: CSVEAPGLGTNEQFF.

This clonotype has at least ten counts. V and J are TRBV20-1 and TRBJ2-2; a possible D gene is TRBD2 (6 bases). Deletions cut 3 bases from V and 1 base from J, with 21 bases between. The CDR3 is 18 residues long. Germline lookup yields CDR1 DFQATT and CDR2 SNEGSKA (reference sequence). CDR3 in amino acids: CSARQSFWGTRNTGELFF. In nucleotides, the CDR3 is TGCAGTGCTAGGCAGAGTTTTTGGGGGACTCGGAACACCGGGGAGCTGTTTTTT.